These 11 T cell receptor beta chains originate from one sample sequenced in a study of OX40 agonist ivuxolimab in advanced cancers. Profiled with immunoSEQ multiplex PCR; TCRdb holds only in-frame clones, not every one. The table has approximately 65,000 clones, roughly nine tenths seen once. The sample in question was CD4+ or CD8+ T cells sorted from blood, obtained in a trial of the OX40 agonist ivuxolimab. The receptor set was obtained from an adult with an advanced solid tumor such as melanoma, head and neck, liver or kidney cancer.

Here the CDR3 reads CASGGQGTSSQYF. CDR3 in DNA: TGTGCTAGTGGAGGACAGGGTACCTCTTCGCAGTATTTT. The chain is built from TRBV12-5 and TRBJ2-3, with 8 bases fitting TRBD1. Germline V gene lookup returns CDR1 LGHNT and CDR2 FRNRAP. The trim removed 6 bases at V and 10 bases at J, leaving 9 bases unmatched. The CDR3 is made up of 13 amino acids. The whole variable domain, filled in from reference TRBV12-5 and TRBJ2-3, reads DARVTQTPRHKVTEMGQEVTMRCQPILGHNTVFWYRQTMMQGLELLAYFRNRAPLDDSGMPKDRFSAEMPDATLATLKIQPSEPRDSAVYFCASGGQGTSSQYFGPGTRLTVL.

The J gene is TRBJ2-5, the V gene TRBV11-2, with D tentatively TRBD1 (5 bases). Per the germline V gene, CDR1 is SGHAT and CDR2 is FQNNGV. The CDR3 contains 17 residues. V lost 1 base and J 3 bases, leaving 18 bases between the germline ends. CDR3 region: CASSLGTWARGKETQYF. In nucleotides, the CDR3 is TGTGCCAGCAGCTTAGGGACATGGGCAAGGGGCAAAGAGACCCAGTACTTC. Full variable domain (rest looked up from reference TRBV11-2 and TRBJ2-5): EAGVAQSPRYKIIEKRQSVAFWCNPISGHATLYWYQQILGQGPKLLIQFQNNGVVDDSQLPKDRFSAERLKGVDSTLKIQPAKLEDSAVYLCASSLGTWARGKETQYFGPGTRLLVL.

The V call is TRBV7-6, the J call TRBJ1-1; a possible D gene is TRBD1 (6 bases). The CDR3 totals 13 residues. Germline V CDR1 and CDR2: SGHVS, FNYEAQ. V lost 2 bases, J lost 4 bases, and 8 bases lay in between. The CDR3 loop reads CASSLSGVTEAFF. CDR3 coding DNA: TGTGCCAGCAGCTTATCAGGGGTCACTGAAGCTTTCTTT.

The genes are TRBV7-9 and TRBJ1-2; no reliable D call. CDR1 is SEHNR, CDR2 FQNEAQ, per germline (reference sequence). The ends were cut back, 1 base at V and 4 bases at J, with 10 bases in the middle. The CDR3 consists of 14 residues. The CDR3 region is CASSLETLVYGYTF. The CDR3, as DNA: TGTGCCAGCAGCTTAGAGACGTTGGTCTATGGCTACACCTTC.

The V and J genes are TRBV5-1 and TRBJ1-3; D is uncertain. Germline CDR1 SGHRS, CDR2 YFSETQ. This CDR3 is built from 13 residues. The V and J ends lost 3 bases and 4 bases respectively, with 8 bases between them. CDR3 nucleotide sequence: TGCGCCAGCAGCTCGGACTGGGGAAACACCATATATTTT. This translates into CASSSDWGNTIYF.

The V gene is TRBV10-3, the J gene TRBJ2-3; possible D gene TRBD2, 6 bases. V lost 2 bases and J 3 bases, leaving 6 bases between the germline ends. CDR3 length: 13 amino acids. Germline V CDR1 and CDR2: ENHRY, SYGVKD. CDR3 in amino acids: CAISELATDTQYF. For the CDR3, the DNA is TGTGCCATCAGTGAGCTAGCGACAGATACGCAGTATTTT.

This sequence joins TRBV6-5 and TRBJ2-3; D is unclear. Germline lookup yields CDR1 MNHEY and CDR2 SVGAGI. V was clipped by 2 bases and J by 0 bases, with 9 bases between them. The CDR3 consists of 15 residues. The CDR3 nucleotides read TGTGCCAGCAGTTACGGTCGCGGTAGCACAGATACGCAGTATTTT. Encoded protein: CASSYGRGSTDTQYF.

This rearrangement joins TRBV2 to TRBJ1-3; TRBD1 is a possible D gene (5 bases). CDR1 is SNHLY, CDR2 FYNNEI, per germline. The CDR3 is 15 amino acids. Trimming shortened V by 6 bases and J by 0 bases, and 12 bases separated the two germline ends. The DNA of the CDR3 is TGTGCCAGCAGGGGGGGGATATACTCTGGAAACACCATATATTTT. It is translated as CASRGGIYSGNTIYF.

This sequence joins TRBV2 and TRBJ1-2; D not certain. This CDR3 comprises 13 residues. Germline loops: CDR1 SNHLY, CDR2 FYNNEI. The V end lost 3 bases, the J end lost 6 bases, and 11 bases lay between the germline ends. The CDR3 sequence is CASSERGSDGYTF. In DNA, the CDR3 is TGTGCCAGCAGTGAGAGAGGGAGCGATGGCTACACCTTC.

The genes are TRBV4-1 and TRBJ1-4; tentative D call: TRBD1 (6 bases). Looked up from germline, CDR1 is MGHRA and CDR2 is YSYEKL. V lost 1 base and J lost 8, with 14 bases in between. The CDR3 extends over 15 amino acids. CDR3 coding DNA: TGCGCCAGCAGCCAAGGCCAAAGGGGGGGGGAAAAACTGTTTTTT. Protein product: CASSQGQRGGEKLFF.

The chain combines TRBV18 with TRBJ2-5; TRBD1 might be the D (6 bases). The CDR3 spans 14 residues. Germline assignment: CDR1 KGHSH and CDR2 LQKENI. The ends were cut back, 3 bases at V and 5 bases at J, with 13 bases in the middle. CDR3 residues: CASSPVTGSETQYF. CDR3 sequence (DNA): TGTGCCAGCTCACCCGTGACAGGCAGTGAGACCCAGTACTTC.